Listed below are T cell receptor beta chains from one sample, sequenced in a study of post-analysis software for immune sequencing data. TCRdb passed the PCR reads through MiXCR, listing each CDR3 protein once. Of hundreds of thousands of distinct CDR3 sequences listed, around 27% are singletons. The specimen was blood. Receptor source: a girl between 10 and 17 years old with multiple sclerosis. The CDR3 runs from the conserved cysteine through the conserved F or W. Each record gives: D gene, V gene, clone size, J gene, CDR3 DNA, CDR3 protein. D genes are given only for firm matches. Clone size is given for some rows only: seen once, a few or many times, or a class if the clone is expanded.

D gene: .; V gene: TRBV11-2; clone size: .; J gene: TRBJ2-6; CDR3 DNA: TGTGCCAGCAGCTCCGAAGGATCGGAACACCGATCCTCTGGGGCCAACGTCCTGACTTTC; CDR3 protein: CASSSEGSEHRSSGANVLTF
D gene: .; V gene: TRBV6-4; clone size: many; J gene: TRBJ1-2; CDR3 DNA: TGTGCCAGCAGTGCTCAGGGAAACTATGGCTACACCTTC; CDR3 protein: CASSAQGNYGYTF
D gene: .; V gene: TRBV20-1; clone size: few; J gene: TRBJ2-3; CDR3 DNA: TGCAGTGCTAGAGACAGTGGGGGCTCCTTACGGGGCTCGCAGTATTTT; CDR3 protein: CSARDSGGSLRGSQYF
D gene: TRBD2; V gene: TRBV20-1; clone size: .; J gene: TRBJ2-1; CDR3 DNA: TGCAGTGCTGCGTATAGCGGGAGGGCGGGTGAGCAGTTCTTC; CDR3 protein: CSAAYSGRAGEQFF
D gene: .; V gene: TRBV6-1; clone size: .; J gene: TRBJ2-5; CDR3 DNA: TGTGCCAGCAGTGAAGACGTGGGGGGAACGGGGACCCAGTACTTC; CDR3 protein: CASSEDVGGTGTQYF
D gene: .; V gene: TRBV11-2; clone size: .; J gene: TRBJ2-3; CDR3 DNA: TGTGCCAGCAGCTTTCTTACATTCACAGATACGCAGTATTTT; CDR3 protein: CASSFLTFTDTQYF
D gene: TRBD2; V gene: TRBV9; clone size: .; J gene: TRBJ2-7; CDR3 DNA: TGTGCCAGCAGCGTCGGCACCATCGGGGGGGAGCAGTACTTC; CDR3 protein: CASSVGTIGGEQYF
D gene: .; V gene: TRBV7-2; clone size: .; J gene: TRBJ2-4; CDR3 DNA: TGTGCCAGCAGCTTAGTAGGCCCCCTCAACATTCAGTACTTC; CDR3 protein: CASSLVGPLNIQYF
D gene: .; V gene: TRBV12-3/TRBV12-4; clone size: few; J gene: TRBJ1-5; CDR3 DNA: TGTGCCAGCAGTTACCAAAATCAGCCCCAGCATTTT; CDR3 protein: CASSYQNQPQHF
D gene: .; V gene: TRBV28; clone size: few; J gene: TRBJ1-2; CDR3 DNA: TGTGCCAGCAGTTTAGCGGTCGTCGCTAACTATGGCTACACCTTC; CDR3 protein: CASSLAVVANYGYTF
D gene: TRBD2; V gene: TRBV12-3/TRBV12-4; clone size: .; J gene: TRBJ2-4; CDR3 DNA: TGTGCCAGCAGGATCCTAACTAGCGGGGGGCTGTTAGCCAAAAACATTCAGTACTTC; CDR3 protein: CASRILTSGGLLAKNIQYF
D gene: TRBD1; V gene: TRBV7-2; clone size: .; J gene: TRBJ1-5; CDR3 DNA: TGTGCCAGCAGCTTCGACAGGGGAAATCAGCCCCAGCATTTT; CDR3 protein: CASSFDRGNQPQHF
D gene: TRBD1; V gene: TRBV20-1; clone size: .; J gene: TRBJ1-1; CDR3 DNA: TGCAGTGCTAGAGATGATTGGGACAGAGAAGCTTTCTTT; CDR3 protein: CSARDDWDREAFF
D gene: TRBD1; V gene: TRBV27; clone size: .; J gene: TRBJ1-5; CDR3 DNA: TGTGCCAGCAGTGCGGGACAGGGGATAGATCAGCCCCAGCATTTT; CDR3 protein: CASSAGQGIDQPQHF
D gene: .; V gene: TRBV25-1; clone size: .; J gene: TRBJ2-1; CDR3 DNA: TGTGCCAGCAGTGAATTTTCTAGGGGCAATGAGCAGTTCTTC; CDR3 protein: CASSEFSRGNEQFF
D gene: .; V gene: TRBV7-9; clone size: .; J gene: TRBJ2-5; CDR3 DNA: TGTGCCGGTAGCTTATCAGTGTCCGGACAAGAGACCCAGTACTTC; CDR3 protein: CAGSLSVSGQETQYF
D gene: .; V gene: TRBV25-1; clone size: .; J gene: TRBJ2-7; CDR3 DNA: TGTGCCAGCCACGACCAGGGACTTTGTCCCGGTGGATACGAGCAGTACTTC; CDR3 protein: CASHDQGLCPGGYEQYF
D gene: TRBD2; V gene: TRBV7-2; clone size: few; J gene: TRBJ2-7; CDR3 DNA: TGTGCCAGCAGCACTAGCGGAGTGTACGAGCAGTACTTC; CDR3 protein: CASSTSGVYEQYF
D gene: .; V gene: TRBV29-1; clone size: .; J gene: TRBJ2-5; CDR3 DNA: TGCAGCGTTGCCAGGCTCTTAGAGACCCAGTACTTC; CDR3 protein: CSVARLLETQYF
D gene: TRBD1; V gene: TRBV7-9; clone size: few; J gene: TRBJ1-2; CDR3 DNA: TGTGCCAGCAGCTTAGAATTGACAGGGGGATCCTATGGCTACACCTTC; CDR3 protein: CASSLELTGGSYGYTF
D gene: TRBD2; V gene: TRBV5-1; clone size: .; J gene: TRBJ2-3; CDR3 DNA: TGCGCCAGCAGCTTGTCTAGCGGCAGCACAGATACGCAGTATTTT; CDR3 protein: CASSLSSGSTDTQYF
D gene: .; V gene: TRBV5-1; clone size: .; J gene: TRBJ2-6; CDR3 DNA: TGCGCCAGCAGCCCGCGGAGCCCTGGGGCCAACGTCCTGACTTTC; CDR3 protein: CASSPRSPGANVLTF
D gene: .; V gene: TRBV7-9; clone size: few; J gene: TRBJ2-1; CDR3 DNA: TGTGCCAGCAGCTCCCAAAACAATGAGCAGTTCTTC; CDR3 protein: CASSSQNNEQFF
D gene: TRBD1; V gene: TRBV29-1; clone size: .; J gene: TRBJ2-7; CDR3 DNA: TGCAGCGCCGACCGGACAGGGCAATCCTACGAGCAGTACTTC; CDR3 protein: CSADRTGQSYEQYF
D gene: .; V gene: TRBV12-5; clone size: few; J gene: TRBJ1-2; CDR3 DNA: TGTGCTAGTTCACGGGGGGCTGACTATGGCTACACCTTC; CDR3 protein: CASSRGADYGYTF
D gene: TRBD1; V gene: TRBV20-1; clone size: many; J gene: TRBJ1-5; CDR3 DNA: TGCAGTGCTAGAGATCCGTTCGGGACAGGGTACCTCAATAGCAATCAGCCCCAGCATTTT; CDR3 protein: CSARDPFGTGYLNSNQPQHF
D gene: .; V gene: TRBV4-1; clone size: .; J gene: TRBJ2-1; CDR3 DNA: TGCGCCAGCAGCCAGGGATGGGGCGCGGATGAGCAGTTCTTC; CDR3 protein: CASSQGWGADEQFF